The entry that follows covers one T cell receptor (beta chain) sequence. Its antigen remains unidentified. These data come from a study of shared clonotypes between healthy human individuals. TCRdb's copy holds only in-frame clones and misses some; the assay was immunoSEQ multiplex PCR. There are 1.4 million or so clones in the sample; approximately 98.5% occur only once, and about 0.4% lies in the top ten. CDR3 length equals 10 residues. Study-level points and caveats: Having only a few donors restricted how much genetic and exposure-history diversity was captured.

The study drew its donors from healthy HIV-negative adults without recent acute infections or vaccinations. Researchers partitioned CD4+ cells into CD45RA+ naive and CD45RA-negative memory subsets. This clonotype was obtained from a man aged 25-45 years in good health. The sequencing input was naive CD4+ T cells sorted from blood. Documented subset: CD45RA+ positively selected. The rearrangement joins TRBV21-1 to TRBJ1-1. TRBV21-1 is termed a pseudogene. CDR3: CASRGTEAFF. The CDR3 DNA is TGTGCCAGCAGGGGCACTGAAGCTTTCTTT.